The TCR beta chain described here comes from a study of blood T cell repertoires in COVID-19. Sequencing used immunoSEQ multiplex PCR; TCRdb keeps in-frame clones, though not all of them. The sample contains 310,000 or so clones, around 87% of which appear only once. V was clipped by 7 bases and J by 5 bases; unmatched bases: 8. Germline V gene sequence: CDR1 KGHDR, CDR2 SFDVKD. There are 16 residues in the CDR3. The sequence was obtained from an older man with acute or convalescent COVID-19. Sequencing used peripheral blood. The chain joins TRBV24-1 to TRBJ2-2; 11 bases are a match to TRBD1. The CDR3 loop reads CATRPTGTGGTGELFF. In DNA form, the CDR3 reads TGTGCCACCAGGCCAACCGGGACAGGGGGGACCGGGGAGCTGTTTTTT.